The 24 T cell receptor beta chains listed next were all sequenced from one sample in a study of early T cells in non-severe SARS-CoV-2 infection. TCRdb redid the calling of the 5' RACE reads with MiXCR, one entry per CDR3 protein. Altogether around 39,000 distinct CDR3 sequences are present, 5.4% being singletons, with the ten largest covering 6% to 7%. The material sequenced was whole blood, taken at baseline. The receptors here all came from an adult who was a healthcare worker with PCR-confirmed SARS-CoV-2 infection or an uninfected control (not recorded which).

Notes on this clonotype: A clone one base away is much larger, so this may be a read error. The chain uses TRBV11-2 and TRBJ1-4; no clear D. Deletions cut 5 bases from V and 2 bases from J, with 12 bases between. Germline V gene sequence: CDR1 SGHAT, CDR2 FQNNGV. The CDR3 is 15 amino acids. CDR3 protein: CASSRIGVTNEKLFF. The CDR3 DNA reads TGTGCCAGCAGCAGGATCGGGGTCACTAATGAAAAACTGTTTTTT.

This clonotype was detected many times. The genes are TRBV12-3 or TRBV12-4 and TRBJ1-5, with D perhaps TRBD1 (5 bases). With 8 bases removed from V and 4 bases from J, the gap between germline ends came to 33 bases. The CDR3 has 20 amino acids. The CDR3 loop reads CASGSKGAVSREVHNQPQHF. As DNA, the CDR3 is TGTGCCAGCGGCTCGAAAGGGGCAGTGAGTAGGGAGGTTCATAATCAGCCCCAGCATTTT.

This clonotype was observed at least ten times. The CDR3 region has the DNA TGCAGTGCTCAACCCGGCGCCGGGTCCAGTCAGCCCCAGCATTTT. Its translation is CSAQPGAGSSQPQHF. This sequence joins TRBV20-1 and TRBJ1-5; D uncertain. V lost 5 bases, J lost 6 bases, and 20 bases lay in between. CDR3 length: 15 amino acids. CDR1 and CDR2 from the germline V gene are DFQATT and SNEGSKA (reference sequence).

Ten or more counts support this clonotype. The J gene is TRBJ2-5, the V gene TRBV20-1; TRBD1 matches 8 bases. The CDR3 spans 13 residues. CDR1 and CDR2 (germline): DFQATT, SNEGSKA (reference sequence). Trimming removed 6 bases from V and 5 bases from J; junction bases left unmatched: 8. The CDR3 DNA is TGCAGTGCCGCAACCCCAGGGGGCGAGACCCAGTACTTC. Translated: CSAATPGGETQYF.

This clonotype occurred many times. The chain couples TRBV20-1 to TRBJ2-1, with D unclear. CDR1 and CDR2 from the germline V gene are DFQATT and SNEGSKA (reference sequence). This CDR3 region has 13 residues. The V end lost 8 bases, the J end lost 3 bases, and 14 bases lay between the germline ends. The CDR3 spells CSTDGGGYNEQFF. The CDR3 bases are TGCAGTACGGATGGCGGTGGCTACAATGAGCAGTTCTTC.

This clonotype was observed at least ten times. The rearrangement joins TRBV6-1 to TRBJ2-5, with 7 positions matching TRBD2. This CDR3 spans 13 amino acids. V was clipped by 5 bases and J by 2 bases; unmatched bases: 2. CDR1 is MNHNS, CDR2 SASEGT, per germline. CDR3 coding DNA: TGTGCCAGCAGTAAACTAGCGCAAGAGACCCAGTACTTC. Its protein product is CASSKLAQETQYF.

This clonotype was counted many times. DNA for the CDR3: TGTGCCACCAGCAGAGGTATAGGGTCGGGAACTGAAGCTTTCTTT. Protein product: CATSRGIGSGTEAFF. The V call is TRBV15, the J call TRBJ1-1, with D unresolved. The CDR3 spans 15 residues. From germline, CDR1 is LNHNV and CDR2 YYDKDF (reference sequence). The V end was cut by 1 base, the J end by 5 bases, with 14 bases between.

The chain carries TRBV27 and TRBJ2-1; 8 nucleotides line up with TRBD2. The CDR3 consists of 13 residues. V lost 5 bases and J lost 9; bases outside the gene matches: 6. Germline CDR1 MNHEY, CDR2 SMNVEV (reference sequence). The CDR3 DNA is TGTGCCAGCAGTCCCGGGACTAGGGGTGAGCAGTTCTTC. Translating it yields CASSPGTRGEQFF.

This clonotype was counted many times. The gene calls are TRBV5-1 and TRBJ2-7; 11 bases line up with TRBD2. Unmatched junction bases numbered 11, after V lost 4 bases and J lost 5 bases. Looked up from germline, CDR1 is SGHRS and CDR2 is YFSETQ. This CDR3 spans 16 amino acids. The chain's CDR3 is CASSLDLLAGGDEQYF. As DNA, the CDR3 is TGCGCCAGCAGCCTGGATCTTTTAGCGGGAGGGGACGAGCAGTACTTC.

This clonotype was observed at least ten times. The genes are TRBV9 and TRBJ1-1; D is unclear. The CDR3 totals 14 residues. The germline V gene encodes CDR1 SGDLS and CDR2 YYNGEE. With 3 bases removed from V and 1 base from J, the gap between germline ends came to 10 bases. This CDR3 reads CASSAIQKNTEAFF. Written as DNA, the CDR3 is TGTGCCAGCAGCGCCATACAGAAGAACACTGAAGCTTTCTTT.

There are many counts of this clonotype. This chain links TRBV20-1 with TRBJ2-1; D call uncertain. The V end was cut by 6 bases, the J end by 4 bases, with 7 bases between. This CDR3 contains 11 residues. CDR1 and CDR2 from the germline V gene are DFQATT and SNEGSKA (reference sequence). Here the CDR3 DNA reads TGCAGTGCCTCCGTTTACAATGAGCAGTTCTTC. This gives the protein CSASVYNEQFF.

The table lists this clonotype with many counts. The chain couples TRBV6-5 to TRBJ2-7, with a weak D call TRBD2 (5 bases). This CDR3 is built from 14 residues. The V gene lost 5 bases and the J gene lost 2 bases, with 13 bases spanning the gap. Germline CDR1 is MNHEY and CDR2 is SVGAGI. In DNA, the CDR3 is TGTGCCAGCAGTCGCGGGTCCGGGGCCTACGAGCAGTACTTC. It is translated as CASSRGSGAYEQYF.

This clonotype was seen at least ten times. The chain recombines TRBV5-4 with TRBJ2-7, with D hard to call. CDR1 and CDR2 (germline): SGHNT, YYREEE (reference sequence). The CDR3 spans 13 residues. The ends were cut back, 6 bases at V and 7 bases at J, with 17 bases in the middle. The CDR3 nucleotides read TGTGCCAGCACTCTGGCTGGCAGCGCAGAGCAGTACTTC. It specifies CASTLAGSAEQYF. The full variable domain, its missing parts supplied by reference TRBV5-4 and TRBJ2-7, is ETGVTQSPTHLIKTRGQQVTLRCSSQSGHNTVSWYQQALGQGPQFIFQYYREEENGRGNFPPRFSGLQFPNYSSELNVNALELDDSALYLCASTLAGSAEQYFGPGTRLTVT.

The chain is built from TRBV28 and TRBJ2-3; D is possibly TRBD1 or TRBD2 (5 bases each). The CDR3 loop spans 14 amino acids. From germline, CDR1 is MDHEN and CDR2 SYDVKM. Trimming stripped 2 bases from V and 5 bases from J, with 11 bases between. DNA of the CDR3: TGTGCCAGCAGTTTAGAGGGGTACCTAGATACGCAGTATTTT. Protein product: CASSLEGYLDTQYF. Drawing the rest from reference TRBV28 and TRBJ2-3, the complete variable domain is DVKVTQSSRYLVKRTGEKVFLECVQDMDHENMFWYRQDPGLGLRLIYFSYDVKMKEKGDIPEGYSVSREKKERFSLILESASTNQTSMYLCASSLEGYLDTQYFGPGTRLTVL.

This clonotype has at least ten counts. The chain is built from TRBV29-1 and TRBJ1-2; 10 bases line up with TRBD1. Trimming removed 5 bases from V and 8 bases from J; junction bases left unmatched: 11. The CDR3 is 14 residues long. CDR1 SQVTM and CDR2 ANQGSEA come from the germline V gene. In nucleotides, the CDR3 is TGCAGCGTTCGGCGGACAGGGGGGGTGCAGGGCTACACCTTC. Translating it yields CSVRRTGGVQGYTF.

The CDR3 region is CASSLGLRNEQFF. CDR3 bases: TGTGCCAGTAGTTTGGGACTCCGAAATGAGCAGTTCTTC. The chain combines TRBV19 with TRBJ2-1; weak D call: TRBD2 (6 bases). Germline V gives CDR1 LNHDA, CDR2 SQIVND (reference sequence). CDR3 length equals 13 residues. V shed 5 bases and J shed 7 bases, with 12 bases lying between them. Together with reference TRBV19 and TRBJ2-1, the CDR3 gives the full variable domain: DGGITQSPKYLFRKEGQNVTLSCEQNLNHDAMYWYRQDPGQGLRLIYYSQIVNDFQKGDIAEGYSVSREKKESFPLTVTSAQKNPTAFYLCASSLGLRNEQFFGPGTRLTVL.

This clonotype is medium-sized by share. The genes are TRBV11-2 and TRBJ2-7, with 10 bases that match TRBD2. This CDR3 has 15 residues. The V gene end was trimmed by 4 bases and the J gene end by 3 bases; junction bases not matched to a gene: 6. Germline V gives CDR1 SGHAT, CDR2 FQNNGV. The CDR3 DNA is TGTGCCAGCAGCTCCGGGACTAGCGCGTTCTACGAGCAGTACTTC. This sequence encodes CASSSGTSAFYEQYF.

This clonotype occurred many times. This chain links TRBV11-2 with TRBJ2-1, with D tentatively TRBD1 (5 bases). The CDR3 loop spans 16 amino acids. Germline V gene lookup returns CDR1 SGHAT and CDR2 FQNNGV. Trimming removed 5 bases from V and 2 bases from J, with 16 bases in between. CDR3 sequence: CASSLHDSLTYNEQFF. In nucleotides, the CDR3 is TGTGCCAGCAGCCTCCACGACAGTCTGACCTACAATGAGCAGTTCTTC.

This clonotype was counted at least ten times. V and J are TRBV20-1 and TRBJ1-5; 7 bases agree with TRBD1. This CDR3 is 13 amino acids long. CDR1 is DFQATT, CDR2 SNEGSKA, per germline (reference sequence). V lost 7 bases, J lost 2 bases, and 5 bases stayed unmatched. CDR3 protein: CSVDRAGNQPQHF. The CDR3 coding sequence is TGCAGTGTAGACAGGGCTGGCAATCAGCCCCAGCATTTT.

This clonotype has at least ten counts. The gene calls are TRBV3-1 and TRBJ1-4; D gene unclear. There are 14 residues in the CDR3. In germline, CDR1 is LGHDT, CDR2 YNNKEL (reference sequence). Trimming took off 4 bases at V and 4 bases at J, with 10 bases between the two ends. In DNA, the CDR3 is TGTGCCAGCAGCCGCCCGGACGGTAATGAAAAACTGTTTTTT. Amino acid sequence: CASSRPDGNEKLFF.

The table lists this clonotype with many counts. The CDR3 DNA sequence: TGTGCCAGCTCACCCTCCGGCCCTCCCCTCTACACCTTC. This translates into CASSPSGPPLYTF. The V and J genes are TRBV18 and TRBJ1-2, with D hard to call. This CDR3 comprises 13 residues. Germline V CDR1 and CDR2: KGHSH, LQKENI. The germline V and J ends were trimmed by 3 bases and 10 bases, with 15 bases remaining between them.

This clonotype has a handful of counts. The V and J genes are TRBV3-1 and TRBJ2-6; the D is unclear. This CDR3 is built from 15 residues. Germline V gene sequence: CDR1 LGHDT, CDR2 YNNKEL (reference sequence). The germline V and J ends were trimmed by 5 bases and 1 base, with 9 bases remaining between them. The CDR3 sequence is CASSSAPSGANVLTF. The CDR3 coding sequence is TGTGCCAGCAGCAGTGCACCTTCTGGGGCCAACGTCCTGACTTTC.

This clonotype was observed a few times. The V gene is TRBV28, the J gene TRBJ2-7; D is ambiguous. V was shortened by 7 bases and J by 2 bases, with 12 bases between the two germline ends. The CDR3 extends over 13 amino acids. Germline CDR1 is MDHEN and CDR2 is SYDVKM. CDR3: CASTGPTPYEQYF. In nucleotides, the CDR3 is TGTGCCAGCACCGGTCCCACTCCCTACGAGCAGTACTTC.

This clonotype was seen repeatedly, ten times or more. The chain has TRBV24-1 and TRBJ2-3; the match to TRBD2 covers 9 bases. The CDR3 contains 23 residues. Germline V gives CDR1 KGHDR, CDR2 SFDVKD. The trim removed 6 bases at V and 2 bases at J, leaving 29 bases unmatched. CDR3 sequence: CATSSRDLVGGKGGRANTDTQYF. The CDR3 region has the DNA TGTGCCACCAGTTCCCGGGATTTGGTCGGGGGCAAAGGCGGGAGGGCCAACACAGATACGCAGTATTTT.